This T cell receptor beta chain was identified during a study of T cell repertoires in cytomegalovirus infection. The CDR3 spans 15 residues. Germline CDR1 and CDR2: MGHRA and YSYEKL. V was trimmed by 0 bases and J by 5 bases, leaving 13 bases between them. This clonotype was seen at least ten times. Its antigen remains unidentified. TCRdb passed the reads through MiXCR, listing each CDR3 protein once. The profile shows approximately 990,000 distinct CDR3 sequences, around 29% of them singletons. This receptor was taken from a human donor in good health (CMV status not recorded). Some clones in this sample may be carry-over from other donors' samples. The specimen was cultured CD8+ T cells from PBMCs, collected from culture after CMV antigen stimulation. The chain couples TRBV4-1 to TRBJ1-1, with a possible D match to TRBD1 (6 bases). The CDR3 here is CASSQEVEGVTEAFF. As DNA, the CDR3 is TGCGCCAGCAGCCAAGAAGTTGAGGGGGTTACTGAAGCTTTCTTT.